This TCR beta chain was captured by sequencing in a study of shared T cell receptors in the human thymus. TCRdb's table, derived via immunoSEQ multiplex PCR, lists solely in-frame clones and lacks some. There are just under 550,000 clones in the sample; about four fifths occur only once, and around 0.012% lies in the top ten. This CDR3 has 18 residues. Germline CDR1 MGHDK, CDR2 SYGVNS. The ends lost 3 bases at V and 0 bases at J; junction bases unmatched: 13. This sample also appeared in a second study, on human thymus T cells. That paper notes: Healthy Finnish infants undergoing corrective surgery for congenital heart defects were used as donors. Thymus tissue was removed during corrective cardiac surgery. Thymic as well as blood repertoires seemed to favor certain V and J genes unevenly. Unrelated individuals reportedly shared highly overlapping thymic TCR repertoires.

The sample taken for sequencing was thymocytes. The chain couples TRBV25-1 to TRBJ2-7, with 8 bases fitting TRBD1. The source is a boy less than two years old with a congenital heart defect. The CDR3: CASSDLGVGQGGSYEQYF. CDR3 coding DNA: TGTGCCAGCAGTGACCTCGGCGTTGGACAGGGAGGCTCCTACGAGCAGTACTTC.